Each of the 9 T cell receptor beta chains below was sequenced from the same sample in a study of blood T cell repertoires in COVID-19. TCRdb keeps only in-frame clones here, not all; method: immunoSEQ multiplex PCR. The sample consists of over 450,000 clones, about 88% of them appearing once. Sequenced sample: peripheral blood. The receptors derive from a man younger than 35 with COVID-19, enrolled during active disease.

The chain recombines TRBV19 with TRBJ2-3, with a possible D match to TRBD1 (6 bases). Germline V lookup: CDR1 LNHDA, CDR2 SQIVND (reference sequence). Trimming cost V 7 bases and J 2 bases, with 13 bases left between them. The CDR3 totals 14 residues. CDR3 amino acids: CASTKRDNTDTQYF. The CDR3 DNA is TGTGCCAGTACCAAGAGGGACAACACAGATACGCAGTATTTT.

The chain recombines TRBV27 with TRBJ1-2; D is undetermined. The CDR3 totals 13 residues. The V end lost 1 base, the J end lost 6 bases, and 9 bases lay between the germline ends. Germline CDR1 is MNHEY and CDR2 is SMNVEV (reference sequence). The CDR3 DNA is TGTGCCAGCAGTTTATACGGAGCAGATGGCTACACCTTC. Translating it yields CASSLYGADGYTF.

CDR3 DNA: TGTGCCACCAGCAGTCGACTAGCTAACACCGGGGAGCTGTTTTTT. Translated, it gives CATSSRLANTGELFF. This rearrangement joins TRBV15 to TRBJ2-2; 7 nucleotides align to TRBD2. V gave up 3 bases and J gave up 2 bases; unmatched junction bases: 3. Germline V gene data show CDR1 as LNHNV and CDR2 as YYDKDF (reference sequence). The CDR3 runs to 15 residues.

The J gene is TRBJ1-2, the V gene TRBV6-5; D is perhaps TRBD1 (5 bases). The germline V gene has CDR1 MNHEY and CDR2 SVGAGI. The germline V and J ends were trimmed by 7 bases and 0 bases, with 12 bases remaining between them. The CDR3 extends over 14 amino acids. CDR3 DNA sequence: TGTGCCAGCAATCGTCAGGGAACTAACTATGGCTACACCTTC. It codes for CASNRQGTNYGYTF.

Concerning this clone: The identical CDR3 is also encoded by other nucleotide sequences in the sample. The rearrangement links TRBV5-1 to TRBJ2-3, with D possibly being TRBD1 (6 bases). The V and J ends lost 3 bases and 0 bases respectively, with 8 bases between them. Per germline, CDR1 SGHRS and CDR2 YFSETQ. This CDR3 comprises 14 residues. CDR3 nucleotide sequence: TGCGCCAGCAGCTCAGGACAGAGCACAGATACGCAGTATTTT. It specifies CASSSGQSTDTQYF.

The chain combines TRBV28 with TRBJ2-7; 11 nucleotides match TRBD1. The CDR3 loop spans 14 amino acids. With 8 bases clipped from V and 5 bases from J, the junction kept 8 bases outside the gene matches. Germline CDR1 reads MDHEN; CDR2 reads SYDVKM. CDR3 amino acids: CASEEGQGVDEQYF. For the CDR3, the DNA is TGTGCCAGCGAAGAGGGACAGGGGGTAGACGAGCAGTACTTC. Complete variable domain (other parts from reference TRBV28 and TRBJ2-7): DVKVTQSSRYLVKRTGEKVFLECVQDMDHENMFWYRQDPGLGLRLIYFSYDVKMKEKGDIPEGYSVSREKKERFSLILESASTNQTSMYLCASEEGQGVDEQYFGPGTRLTVT.

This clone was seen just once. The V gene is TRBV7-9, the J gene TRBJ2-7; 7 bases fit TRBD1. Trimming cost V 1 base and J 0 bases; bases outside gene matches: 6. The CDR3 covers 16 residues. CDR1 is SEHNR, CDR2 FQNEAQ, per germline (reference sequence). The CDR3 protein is CASSLEVGTASYEQYF. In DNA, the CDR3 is TGTGCCAGCAGCTTAGAGGTGGGGACAGCCTCCTACGAGCAGTACTTC.

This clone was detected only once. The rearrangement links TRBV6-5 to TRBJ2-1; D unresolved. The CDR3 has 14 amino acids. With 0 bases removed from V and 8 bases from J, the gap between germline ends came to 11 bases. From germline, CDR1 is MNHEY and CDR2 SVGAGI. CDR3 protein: CASSYSGQQDEQFF. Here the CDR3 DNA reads TGTGCCAGCAGTTACTCGGGCCAGCAGGATGAGCAGTTCTTC.

The CDR3 DNA follows: TGCGCCAGCAGCAAGGAAACAGGAGTCACCGGGGAGCTGTTTTTT. Translation: CASSKETGVTGELFF. The chain links TRBV5-1 to TRBJ2-2, with a possible D match to TRBD1 (5 bases). The germline gives CDR1 SGHRS, CDR2 YFSETQ. Trimming removed 4 bases from V and 4 bases from J, with 14 bases in between. The CDR3 has 15 amino acids.